This section outlines one T cell receptor beta chain sequence together with its context. Its antigen remains unidentified. These data come from a study of T cell responses to AZD1222 COVID-19 vaccine. Turning to the study itself: Second-dose groups at about 4 or about 12 weeks were pooled.

Overall study findings and caveats: Nearly half of spike-specific TCRs reportedly target variant regions that are unmutated in the B.1.351 and B.1.1.7 variants. Receipt of two AZD1222 doses was followed by a rise in Spike-specific TCR breadth and depth.

Data came from immunoSEQ multiplex PCR; TCRdb stores just in-frame clones and leaves some out. The sample holds 120,000 to 150,000 clones, about 91% seen once. Germline V lookup: CDR1 MGHDK, CDR2 SYGVNS. V trimming: 1 base; J trimming: 7 bases; junction bases outside the gene matches: 8. The CDR3 is 15 residues long. The sequence came from an adult in good health. The starting material was peripheral blood, obtained on day 0 of AZD1222 vaccination. The V call is TRBV25-1, the J call TRBJ1-2, with 8 bases aligning to TRBD1. The CDR3 protein is CASSEWGRGPGGYTF. CDR3 nucleotides: TGTGCCAGCAGTGAATGGGGCAGGGGGCCGGGTGGCTACACCTTC.